This T cell receptor (beta chain) was recovered during a study of shared clonotypes between healthy human individuals. About the research overall: Three CD4 naive, three CD4 memory, two CD8 naive and one CD8 memory plate were used per donor.

Study-level points and caveats: Naive subsets, compared against memory subsets, generally had larger estimated richness values.

The germline CDR1 and CDR2 sequences are SSHAT and FNYEAQ (reference sequence). The CDR3 has 13 amino acids. Trimming shortened V by 7 bases and J by 4 bases, and 13 bases separated the two germline ends. The donors were all Caucasian adults (living in Nashville, Tennessee). At the deep level, the assay was run. Measured with immunoSEQ multiplex PCR; TCRdb has only the in-frame clones, and not every one. Of roughly 1,500,000 clones listed, approximately 98.5% are singletons. For this clone: Its specificity is unknown.

Sequenced sample: naive CD4+ T cells sorted from blood. Regarding subset: CD45RA+ positively selected. This sequence originates from a man aged 25-45 years in good health. V gene TRBV7-7 combines with J gene TRBJ2-5; D gene ambiguous. In DNA, the CDR3 is TGTGCCAGCACCATAAACCCCGGAGAGACCCAGTACTTC. It specifies CASTINPGETQYF.